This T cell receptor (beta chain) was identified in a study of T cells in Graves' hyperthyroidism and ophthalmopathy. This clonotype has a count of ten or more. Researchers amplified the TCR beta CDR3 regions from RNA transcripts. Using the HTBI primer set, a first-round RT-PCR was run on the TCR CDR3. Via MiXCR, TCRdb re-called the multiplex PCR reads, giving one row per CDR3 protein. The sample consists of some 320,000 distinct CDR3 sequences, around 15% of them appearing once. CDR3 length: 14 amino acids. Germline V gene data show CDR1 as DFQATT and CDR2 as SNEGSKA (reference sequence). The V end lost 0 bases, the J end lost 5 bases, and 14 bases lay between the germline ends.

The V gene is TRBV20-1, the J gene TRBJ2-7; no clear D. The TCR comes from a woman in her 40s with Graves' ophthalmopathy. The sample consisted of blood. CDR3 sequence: CSARDPPPPHEQYF. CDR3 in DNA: TGCAGTGCTAGAGATCCCCCCCCCCCCCACGAGCAGTACTTC.